This entry features one TCR beta chain sequence. This entry is derived from a study of response to subunit inactivated influenza vaccine. In TCRdb, the RT-PCR reads were re-called with MiXCR into one record per CDR3 protein. The sample holds some 550,000 distinct CDR3 sequences, roughly 25% seen once. A further study also used this sample, focusing on T cells expressing NK-cell markers. From that report: 5'RACE template switching with UMIs produced the TCR beta cDNA. Seven sequenced donors out of eight were HCMV-seropositive, one seronegative.

The TCR sequence derives from a man over 45 who received an inactivated influenza vaccine. The input for sequencing was CD4+ T cells sorted from PBMCs, taken roughly 12 days after vaccination.

In nucleotides, the CDR3 is TGTGCCAGCTCACCCCCTGGGGGGGGCCTCTACAATGAGCAGTTCTTC. Translating gives CASSPPGGGLYNEQFF. V usage is TRBV18 and J usage is TRBJ2-1; D is perhaps TRBD2 (7 bases). Germline lookup yields CDR1 KGHSH and CDR2 LQKENI. This CDR3 has 16 residues. Trimming removed 3 bases from V and 3 bases from J, with 15 bases in between.